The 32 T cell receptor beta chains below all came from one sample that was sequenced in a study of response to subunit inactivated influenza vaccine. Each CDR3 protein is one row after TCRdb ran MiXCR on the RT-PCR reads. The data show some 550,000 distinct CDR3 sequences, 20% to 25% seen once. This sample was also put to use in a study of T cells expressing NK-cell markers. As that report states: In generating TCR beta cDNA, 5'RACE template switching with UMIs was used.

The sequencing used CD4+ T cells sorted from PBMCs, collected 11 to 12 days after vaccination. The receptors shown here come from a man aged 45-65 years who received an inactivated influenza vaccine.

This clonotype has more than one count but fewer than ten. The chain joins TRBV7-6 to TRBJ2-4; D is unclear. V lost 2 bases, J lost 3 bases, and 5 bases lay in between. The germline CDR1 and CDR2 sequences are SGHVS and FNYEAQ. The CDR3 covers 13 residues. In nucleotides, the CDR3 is TGTGCCAGCAGCTTAAACAGCAAAAACATTCAGTACTTC. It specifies CASSLNSKNIQYF. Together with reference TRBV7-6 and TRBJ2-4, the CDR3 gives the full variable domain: GAGVSQSPRYKVTKRGQDVALRCDPISGHVSLYWYRQALGQGPEFLTYFNYEAQQDKSGLPNDRFSAERPEGSISTLTIQRTEQRDSAMYRCASSLNSKNIQYFGAGTRLSVL.

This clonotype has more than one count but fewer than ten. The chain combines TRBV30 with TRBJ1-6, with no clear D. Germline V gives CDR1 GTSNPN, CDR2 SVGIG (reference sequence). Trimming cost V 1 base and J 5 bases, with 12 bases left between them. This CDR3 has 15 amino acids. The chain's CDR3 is CAWSGGYTNNSPLHF. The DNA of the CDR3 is TGTGCCTGGAGTGGCGGTTACACTAATAATTCACCCCTCCACTTT.

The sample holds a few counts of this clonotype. CDR3 in DNA: TGCAGCGTTGAAGACCGGACAGGGGGCCCTTCACGGTACGAGCAGTACTTC. This codes for CSVEDRTGGPSRYEQYF. The V gene is TRBV29-1, the J gene TRBJ2-7, with TRBD1 matching 11 bases. There are 17 residues in the CDR3. Germline trimming cut 0 bases from V and 4 bases from J; bases unmatched to any gene: 11. Per germline, CDR1 SQVTM and CDR2 ANQGSEA.

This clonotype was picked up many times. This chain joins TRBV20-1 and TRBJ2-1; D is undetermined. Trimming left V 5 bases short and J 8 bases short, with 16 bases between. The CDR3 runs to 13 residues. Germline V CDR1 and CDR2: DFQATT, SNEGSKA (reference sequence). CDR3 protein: CSAQRAGVDEQFF. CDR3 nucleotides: TGCAGTGCTCAACGCGCCGGTGTCGATGAGCAGTTCTTC.

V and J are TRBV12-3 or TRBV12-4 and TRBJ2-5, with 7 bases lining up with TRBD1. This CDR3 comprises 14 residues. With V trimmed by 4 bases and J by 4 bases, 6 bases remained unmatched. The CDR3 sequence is CASSWRTGGETQYF. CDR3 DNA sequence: TGTGCCAGCAGTTGGCGGACAGGCGGAGAGACCCAGTACTTC.

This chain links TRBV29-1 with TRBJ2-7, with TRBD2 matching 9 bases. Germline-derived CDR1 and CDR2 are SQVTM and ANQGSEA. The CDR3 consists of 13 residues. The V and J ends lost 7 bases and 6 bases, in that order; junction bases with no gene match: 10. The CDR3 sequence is CSATLAGRGEQYF. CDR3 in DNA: TGCAGCGCAACACTAGCGGGCCGTGGCGAGCAGTACTTC.

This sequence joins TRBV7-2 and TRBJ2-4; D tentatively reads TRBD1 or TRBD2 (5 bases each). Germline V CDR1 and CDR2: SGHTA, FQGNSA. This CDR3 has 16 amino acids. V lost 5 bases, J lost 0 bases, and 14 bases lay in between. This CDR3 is CASSRGTGLAKNIQYF. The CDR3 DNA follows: TGTGCCAGCAGCCGAGGGACGGGTCTAGCCAAAAACATTCAGTACTTC.

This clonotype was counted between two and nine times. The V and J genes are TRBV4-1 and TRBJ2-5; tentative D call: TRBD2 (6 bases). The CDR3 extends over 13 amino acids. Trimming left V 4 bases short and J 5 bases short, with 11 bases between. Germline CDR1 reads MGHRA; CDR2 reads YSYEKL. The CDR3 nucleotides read TGCGCCAGCAGCCGGGACTCCGGGGAGACCCAGTACTTC. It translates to CASSRDSGETQYF.

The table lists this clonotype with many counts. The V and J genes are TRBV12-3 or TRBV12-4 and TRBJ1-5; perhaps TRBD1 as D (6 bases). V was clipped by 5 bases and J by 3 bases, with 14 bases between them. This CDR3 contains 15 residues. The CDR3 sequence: CASSIRGLSNQPQHF. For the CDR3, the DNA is TGTGCCAGCAGTATCAGGGGATTGTCCAATCAGCCCCAGCATTTT.

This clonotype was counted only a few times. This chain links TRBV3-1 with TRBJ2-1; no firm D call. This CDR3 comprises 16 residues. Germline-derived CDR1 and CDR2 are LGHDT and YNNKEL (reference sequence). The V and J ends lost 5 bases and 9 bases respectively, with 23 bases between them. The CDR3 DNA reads TGTGCCAGCAGCAGACGAGGTAGTCTCCTTGACGGTGAGCAGTTCTTC. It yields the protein CASSRRGSLLDGEQFF.

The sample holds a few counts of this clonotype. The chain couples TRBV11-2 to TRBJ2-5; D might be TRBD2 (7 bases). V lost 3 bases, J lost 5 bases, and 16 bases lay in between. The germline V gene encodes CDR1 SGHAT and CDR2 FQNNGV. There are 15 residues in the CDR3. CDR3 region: CASSFGGGGPETQYF. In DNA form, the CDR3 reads TGTGCCAGCAGCTTTGGGGGAGGGGGGCCGGAGACCCAGTACTTC.

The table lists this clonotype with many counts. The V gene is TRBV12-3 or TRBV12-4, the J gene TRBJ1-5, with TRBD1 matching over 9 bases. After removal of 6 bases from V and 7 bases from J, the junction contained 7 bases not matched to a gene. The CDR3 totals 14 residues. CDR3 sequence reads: CASSQGQGYQPQHF. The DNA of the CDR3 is TGTGCCAGCAGCCAGGGACAGGGATACCAGCCCCAGCATTTT.

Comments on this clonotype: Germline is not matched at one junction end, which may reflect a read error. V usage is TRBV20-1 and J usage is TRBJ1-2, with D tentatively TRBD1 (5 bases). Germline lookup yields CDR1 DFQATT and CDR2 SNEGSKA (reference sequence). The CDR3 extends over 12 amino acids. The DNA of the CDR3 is TGCAGTGCTAGTCCCAGGGACTATAGCTACACCTTC. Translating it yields CSASPRDYSYTF.

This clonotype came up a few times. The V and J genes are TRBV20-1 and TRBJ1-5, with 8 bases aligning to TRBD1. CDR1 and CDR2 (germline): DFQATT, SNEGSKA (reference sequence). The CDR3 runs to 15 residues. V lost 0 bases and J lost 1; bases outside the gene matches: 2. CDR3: CSARETGGSNQPQHF. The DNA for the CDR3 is TGCAGTGCTAGAGAAACAGGGGGGAGCAATCAGCCCCAGCATTTT.

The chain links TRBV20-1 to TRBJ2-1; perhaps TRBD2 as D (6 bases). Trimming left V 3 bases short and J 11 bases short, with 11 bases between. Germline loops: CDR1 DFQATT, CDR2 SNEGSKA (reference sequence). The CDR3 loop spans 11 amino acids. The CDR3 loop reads CSASRDFKQFF. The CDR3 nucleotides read TGCAGTGCTAGTAGGGACTTTAAGCAGTTCTTC.

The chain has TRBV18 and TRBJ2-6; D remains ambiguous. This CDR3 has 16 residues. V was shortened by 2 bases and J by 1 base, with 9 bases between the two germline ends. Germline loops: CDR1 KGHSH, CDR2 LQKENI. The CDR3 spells CASSPIKGSGANVLTF. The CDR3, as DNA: TGTGCCAGCTCACCAATAAAGGGTTCTGGGGCCAACGTCCTGACTTTC.

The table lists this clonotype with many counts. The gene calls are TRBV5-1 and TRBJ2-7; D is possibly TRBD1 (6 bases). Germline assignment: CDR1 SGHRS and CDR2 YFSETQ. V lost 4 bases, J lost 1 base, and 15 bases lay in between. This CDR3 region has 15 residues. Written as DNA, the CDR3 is TGCGCCAGCAGCCCTGCAGGGGACCCATCCTACGAGCAGTACTTC. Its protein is CASSPAGDPSYEQYF.

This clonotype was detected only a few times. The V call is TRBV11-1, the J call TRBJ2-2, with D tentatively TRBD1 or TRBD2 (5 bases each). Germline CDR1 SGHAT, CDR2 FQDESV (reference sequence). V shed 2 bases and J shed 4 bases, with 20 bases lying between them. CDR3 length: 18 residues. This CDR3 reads CASSLYDRGAEGTGELFF. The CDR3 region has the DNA TGTGCCAGCAGCTTATATGACCGAGGGGCCGAGGGCACCGGGGAGCTGTTTTTT.

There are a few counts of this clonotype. The CDR3 nucleotides are TGTGCCAGCAGTCCGTTATCGGGGATCACCGGGGAGCTGTTTTTT. Protein: CASSPLSGITGELFF. This chain joins TRBV6-5 and TRBJ2-2; a possible D gene is TRBD2 (5 bases). The CDR3 spans 15 residues. The V end lost 5 bases, the J end lost 4 bases, and 14 bases lay between the germline ends. CDR1 MNHEY and CDR2 SVGAGI come from the germline V gene.

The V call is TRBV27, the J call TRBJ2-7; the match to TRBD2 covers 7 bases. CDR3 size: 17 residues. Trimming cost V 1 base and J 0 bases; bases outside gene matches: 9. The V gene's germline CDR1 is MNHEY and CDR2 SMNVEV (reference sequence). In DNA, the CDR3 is TGTGCCAGCAGTTTATGGGGGGGTCGTCACAGCTCCTACGAGCAGTACTTC. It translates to CASSLWGGRHSSYEQYF.

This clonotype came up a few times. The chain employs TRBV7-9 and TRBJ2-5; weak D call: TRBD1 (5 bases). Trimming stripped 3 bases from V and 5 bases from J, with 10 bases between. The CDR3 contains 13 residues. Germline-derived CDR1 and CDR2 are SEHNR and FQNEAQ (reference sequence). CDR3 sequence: CASSFQGVETQYF. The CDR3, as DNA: TGTGCCAGCAGCTTTCAGGGTGTGGAGACCCAGTACTTC.

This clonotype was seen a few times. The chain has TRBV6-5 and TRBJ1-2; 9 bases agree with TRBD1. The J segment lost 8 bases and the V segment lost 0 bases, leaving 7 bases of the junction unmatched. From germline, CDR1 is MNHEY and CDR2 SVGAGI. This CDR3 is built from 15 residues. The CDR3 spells CASSYSRTGDGGYTF. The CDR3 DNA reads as TGTGCCAGCAGTTACTCTCGGACAGGGGACGGCGGCTACACCTTC.

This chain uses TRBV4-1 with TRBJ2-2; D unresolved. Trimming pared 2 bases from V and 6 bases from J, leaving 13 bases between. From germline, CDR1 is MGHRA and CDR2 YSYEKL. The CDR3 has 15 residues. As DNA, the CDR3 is TGCGCCAGCAGCCAACACAGAGTTGTTTCCGGGGAGCTGTTTTTT. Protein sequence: CASSQHRVVSGELFF.

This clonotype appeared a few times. The CDR3 nucleotides read TGTGCCAGCAGGGGGGGGACATACTATAGCACAGATACGCAGTATTTT. Amino acids: CASRGGTYYSTDTQYF. The gene calls are TRBV6-2 or TRBV6-3 and TRBJ2-3; tentative D call: TRBD2 (7 bases). Trimming stripped 6 bases from V and 0 bases from J, with 16 bases between. Germline CDR1 and CDR2: MNHEY and SVGEGT. This CDR3 has 16 amino acids.

CDR3 loop: CASTSGGGNQPQHF. Written as DNA, the CDR3 is TGTGCCAGCACCTCCGGGGGTGGCAATCAGCCCCAGCATTTT. This rearrangement joins TRBV12-3 or TRBV12-4 to TRBJ1-5; possibly TRBD1 for D (5 bases). Trimming removed 7 bases at V and 2 bases at J, with 12 bases between. CDR3 size: 14 residues.

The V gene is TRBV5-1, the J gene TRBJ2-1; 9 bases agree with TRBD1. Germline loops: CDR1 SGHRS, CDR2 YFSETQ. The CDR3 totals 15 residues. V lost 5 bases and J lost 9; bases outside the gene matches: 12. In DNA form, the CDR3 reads TGCGCCAGCAGATTAGGACAGGGGACGTCGTCTGAGCAGTTCTTC. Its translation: CASRLGQGTSSEQFF.

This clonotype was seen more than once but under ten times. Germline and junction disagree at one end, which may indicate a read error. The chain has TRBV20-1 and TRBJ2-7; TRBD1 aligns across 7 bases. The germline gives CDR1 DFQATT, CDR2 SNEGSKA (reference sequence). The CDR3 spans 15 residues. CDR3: CSARRRDRASHEQYF. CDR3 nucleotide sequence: TGCAGTGCTAGAAGGAGAGACAGGGCCTCCCACGAGCAGTACTTC.

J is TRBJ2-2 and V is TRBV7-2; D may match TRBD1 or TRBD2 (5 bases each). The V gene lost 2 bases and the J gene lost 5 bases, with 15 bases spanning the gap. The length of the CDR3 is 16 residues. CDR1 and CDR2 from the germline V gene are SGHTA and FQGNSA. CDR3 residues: CASSLFQGVKTGELFF. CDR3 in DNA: TGTGCCAGCAGCTTATTTCAGGGAGTTAAAACCGGGGAGCTGTTTTTT.

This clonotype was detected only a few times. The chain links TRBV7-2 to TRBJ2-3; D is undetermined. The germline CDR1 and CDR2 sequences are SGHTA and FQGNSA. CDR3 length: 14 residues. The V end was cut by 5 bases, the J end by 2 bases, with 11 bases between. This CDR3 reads CASSPTSNTDTQYF. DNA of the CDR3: TGTGCCAGCAGCCCAACAAGTAACACAGATACGCAGTATTTT.

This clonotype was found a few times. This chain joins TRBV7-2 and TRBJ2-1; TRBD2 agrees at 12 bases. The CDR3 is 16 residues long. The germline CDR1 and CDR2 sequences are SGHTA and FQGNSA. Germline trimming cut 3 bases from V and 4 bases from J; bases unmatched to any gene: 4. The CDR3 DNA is TGTGCCAGCAGCTTCCGACTAGCGGGGGCTTACAATGAGCAGTTCTTC. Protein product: CASSFRLAGAYNEQFF.

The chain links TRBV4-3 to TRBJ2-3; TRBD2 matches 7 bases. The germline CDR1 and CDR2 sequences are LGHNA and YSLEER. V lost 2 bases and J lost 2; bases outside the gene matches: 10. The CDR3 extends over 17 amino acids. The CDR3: CASSQQFSRGTTDTQYF. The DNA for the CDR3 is TGCGCCAGCAGCCAACAATTTTCGCGGGGGACCACAGATACGCAGTATTTT.

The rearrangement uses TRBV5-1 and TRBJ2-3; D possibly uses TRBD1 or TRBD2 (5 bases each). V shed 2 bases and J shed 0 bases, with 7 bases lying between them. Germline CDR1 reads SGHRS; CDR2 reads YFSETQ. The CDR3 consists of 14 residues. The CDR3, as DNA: TGCGCCAGCAGCTTTGAGGGGAGCACAGATACGCAGTATTTT. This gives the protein CASSFEGSTDTQYF.